The rows below give T cell receptor beta chains drawn from one sample of a study of TIL therapy for anti-PD-1-resistant metastatic lung cancer. Sequencing was performed with immunoSEQ multiplex PCR; in TCRdb, only in-frame clones are kept and a portion is missing. The repertoire consists of some 50,000 clones, with 65% to 80% occurring once and the leading ten covering less than 15%. The source material was blood, sampled at baseline. All receptors derive from a man in his 70s with non-small cell lung cancer. Both conserved end residues are trimmed from each CDR3. A D gene is named only where the DNA matches it firmly. Where a row states a size, it is once, few, many or the class of an expanded clone; other rows omit it.

j_call d_call v_call clone_size cdr3_aa
TRBJ1-3 - TRBV4-2 - ASSIPGRSSGNTIY
TRBJ2-1 TRBD2 TRBV9 - ASSDGSGDYNEQF
TRBJ2-1 - TRBV6-5 - ASSYSTGSYNEQF
TRBJ2-7 - TRBV2 few ASSVEQTTYEQY
TRBJ2-7 - TRBV21-1 once ASSKGRTSGRSLSYEQY
TRBJ2-5 - TRBV7-6 - ASSPGETQY
TRBJ2-5 - TRBV10-2 once ASSERGKQETQY
TRBJ2-6 - TRBV14 - ASSQAHSGANVLT
TRBJ2-2 TRBD1 TRBV10-3 - AISKAPGQGTNTGELF
TRBJ2-7 TRBD1 TRBV11-2 - ASSLTRGGLSSYEQY
TRBJ2-3 - TRBV5-1 - ASSSGDPTDTQY
TRBJ2-6 - TRBV19 - ASTTRPWGLSSGANVLT
TRBJ1-6 - TRBV25-1 - ASRSWGESSPLH
TRBJ1-1 - TRBV5-6 - ASSLVPELNTEAF
TRBJ2-3 - TRBV2 - ASSESTDTQY
TRBJ2-7 TRBD2 TRBV28 - ASSPFKAGLYEQY
TRBJ1-2 TRBD1 TRBV28 - ASSLPQGADYGYT
TRBJ2-5 - TRBV6-5 - ASSYRVEQETQY
TRBJ1-4 TRBD1 TRBV9 few ASSESPGGKLF
TRBJ1-5 - TRBV6-5 - ASSRQGIGNQPQH